These 10 T cell receptor beta chains were sequenced from one sample in a study of CXCR3-negative and CXCR3-positive naive CD8 T cells. UMI labels and 5' RACE were used to prepare the TRB cDNA libraries. TCRdb reprocessed the 5' RACE reads and reports one entry per CDR3 protein, with no DNA. The listing contains about 58,000 distinct CDR3 sequences. Material: naive CXCR3- CD8+ T cells from blood. As to subset: CD45RO-CCR7+CD27+CD95- naive CD8+ T cells lacking CXCR3 (TNR3-). The receptor set was obtained from a human donor in good health. Some clones in this sample may be carry-over from other donors' samples.

V and J are TRBV29-1 and TRBJ2-3; TCRdb's D gene call, TRBD1, goes unchecked for lack of DNA. From germline, CDR1 is SQVTM and CDR2 ANQGSEA. This CDR3 spans 15 amino acids. CDR3: CSVEDWTASTDTQYF.

The rearrangement joins TRBV7-2 to TRBJ2-6; checking the TCRdb D call of TRBD1 is not possible without DNA. CDR1 and CDR2 from the germline V gene are SGHTA and FQGNSA. The CDR3 is 22 residues long. CDR3 amino acids: CASSPHLTGGYVSASGANVLTF.

This chain connects TRBV7-8 to TRBJ2-1; absent DNA, TCRdb's TRBD1 call cannot be checked. Germline V CDR1 and CDR2: SGHVS, FQNEAQ. CDR3 length: 13 amino acids. The CDR3 protein is CASSVAGGNEQFF.

The rearrangement joins TRBV7-2 to TRBJ2-7. The CDR3 sequence is 18 residues long. Germline V gene lookup returns CDR1 SGHTA and CDR2 FQGNSA. The CDR3 protein is CASSSESARPYSSYEQYF.

The genes are TRBV12-3 or TRBV12-4 and TRBJ2-3; there is no DNA to check the TCRdb D call of TRBD1. This CDR3 contains 16 residues. Here the CDR3 reads CASSPPTGRVTDTQYF.

The V call is TRBV4-3, the J call TRBJ1-5; TCRdb indicates TRBD1, and absent DNA this call remains unverified. Germline CDR1 and CDR2: LGHNA and YSLEER. The CDR3 contains 16 residues. CDR3 sequence: CASSHSAQGGNQPQHF.

The chain couples TRBV6-2 or TRBV6-3 to TRBJ2-7. The CDR3 loop spans 17 amino acids. CDR1 is MNHEY and CDR2 is SVGEGT in the germline V gene. Here the CDR3 reads CASSYSWGRTEDYEQHF.

This chain joins TRBV7-9 and TRBJ1-4; absent DNA, TCRdb's TRBD1 call cannot be checked. Germline loops: CDR1 SEHNR, CDR2 FQNEAQ (reference sequence). The CDR3 sequence is 14 residues long. CDR3 loop: CASSLGPSGEKLFF.

This chain links TRBV7-2 with TRBJ2-7. CDR3 length: 11 amino acids. Germline V gene data show CDR1 as SGHTA and CDR2 as FQGNSA. The CDR3 region is CASSFTYEQYF.

The chain joins TRBV5-1 to TRBJ2-7; the D call of TRBD1 rests on TCRdb alone, since no DNA is present to check it. This CDR3 is built from 14 residues. Germline V gene data show CDR1 as SGHRS and CDR2 as YFSETQ. The CDR3 sequence is CASSPDILAYEQYF.